These 21 T cell receptor beta chains came from one sample sequenced in a study of blood T cells in healthy people across ages (dated by TCRdb to between 2015 and 2016). Receptor amplification or capture employed 5' RACE. The instrument given in TCRdb is Illumina HiSeq 2500. A second PCR of about 6 to 12 cycles was run with a J-beta primer mix and a sample-barcoded 5' primer. Clones were called with MiXCR by TCRdb after fastp trimmed the public reads at Q25, and only in-frame beta chains were retained. Entries that share a CDR3 protein sequence are merged under the most common genes and DNA. The sample records approximately 350,000 distinct CDR3 sequences, about 55% of which are singletons. The ten largest clonotypes hold under 65% of the sample. What was sequenced was blood. Receptor source: a man in his sixties in good health.

In its sample, this clonotype was seen a few times. V is TRBV6-2 or TRBV6-3 and J is TRBJ2-7; no clear D. Looked up from germline, CDR1 is MNHEY and CDR2 is SVGEGT. Trimming stripped 6 bases from V and 2 bases from J, with 11 bases between. This CDR3 contains 13 residues. This CDR3 reads CASRGSGPYEQYF. Written as DNA, the CDR3 is TGTGCCAGCAGAGGTAGTGGGCCCTACGAGCAGTACTTC.

This chain joins TRBV20-1 and TRBJ2-5; the D gene is possibly TRBD2 (6 bases). The V gene's germline CDR1 is DFQATT and CDR2 SNEGSKA (reference sequence). The CDR3 totals 13 residues. V was pared by 5 bases and J by 4 bases, with 14 bases between. CDR3 residues: CSAGNTGLETQYF. The CDR3, as DNA: TGCAGTGCTGGAAACACGGGACTAGAGACCCAGTACTTC.

The V call is TRBV25-1, the J call TRBJ2-7, with D uncertain. The germline V gene encodes CDR1 MGHDK and CDR2 SYGVNS. V shed 3 bases and J shed 3 bases, with 15 bases lying between them. The CDR3 length is 15 residues. Here the CDR3 DNA reads TGTGCCAGCAGTGATAGTACCCCTAAAGGCTACGAGCAGTACTTC. It yields the protein CASSDSTPKGYEQYF.

This clonotype was seen a few times. The gene calls are TRBV12-3 or TRBV12-4 and TRBJ2-7, with 7 bases that match TRBD2. The junction had 3 bases not matched to a gene; V was cut back by 1 base and J by 6 bases. CDR3 length: 13 amino acids. CDR3 sequence: CASSLGGGSEQYF. The CDR3 nucleotides read TGTGCCAGCAGTTTAGGGGGGGGGAGCGAGCAGTACTTC.

The genes are TRBV30 and TRBJ2-4; the match to TRBD1 covers 9 bases. Germline lookup yields CDR1 GTSNPN and CDR2 SVGIG (reference sequence). The CDR3 contains 13 residues. V dropped 5 bases and J dropped 6; count of bases not matched to a gene: 5. The CDR3 here is CAWLGQGVNIQYF. CDR3 in DNA: TGTGCCTGGCTGGGACAGGGAGTAAACATTCAGTACTTC.

The chain joins TRBV5-1 to TRBJ2-1; 14 positions match TRBD2. V dropped 3 bases and J dropped 8; count of bases not matched to a gene: 4. CDR3 length: 15 residues. CDR1 and CDR2 (germline): SGHRS, YFSETQ. The chain's CDR3 is CASSWGLAGDDEQFF. The CDR3 DNA reads as TGCGCCAGCAGCTGGGGACTAGCGGGAGACGATGAGCAGTTCTTC.

The sample holds one count of this clonotype. A read error may account for a junction end that differs from germline. The J gene is TRBJ2-5, the V gene TRBV24-1; TRBD1 is a possible D gene (5 bases). Germline V gene lookup returns CDR1 KGHDR and CDR2 SFDVKD. This CDR3 is built from 14 residues. The CDR3 sequence: CATGEPRGHETQYF. As DNA, the CDR3 is TGTGCCACCGGTGAGCCTAGGGGTCATGAGACCCAGTACTTC.

In regard to this clonotype: The junction departs from the called germline gene at one end, perhaps through a read error. The rearrangement uses TRBV7-2 and TRBJ2-4, with a possible D match to TRBD1 (6 bases). Matching the DNA end better, TRBJ2-7 makes the J call doubtful. Germline V CDR1 and CDR2: SGHTA, FQGNSA. The CDR3 runs 14 residues. The CDR3 bases are TGTGCCGGCAGCACCGGGACAAGTGCCTACGAGCAGTACTTC. Its translation is CAGSTGTSAYEQYF.

The V call is TRBV29-1, the J call TRBJ2-2, with D perhaps TRBD1 (8 bases). The CDR3 extends over 13 amino acids. V lost 4 bases to trimming and J lost 6 bases, with 12 bases between them. The germline V gene encodes CDR1 SQVTM and CDR2 ANQGSEA. CDR3 DNA: TGCAGCGTTGTTACAGGGGGGGCCGGGGAGCTGTTTTTT. It translates to CSVVTGGAGELFF.

This clonotype was observed a few times. The V call is TRBV10-3, the J call TRBJ1-2, with 7 positions matching TRBD1. CDR3 length: 15 residues. After removal of 4 bases from V and 6 bases from J, the junction contained 11 bases not matched to a gene. The germline CDR1 and CDR2 sequences are ENHRY and SYGVKD. The CDR3 is CAISASAGGPHGYTF. The CDR3 DNA sequence: TGTGCCATCAGTGCTTCAGCAGGGGGGCCCCATGGCTACACCTTC.

J is TRBJ2-7 and V is TRBV28; D remains ambiguous. Trimming pared 6 bases from V and 4 bases from J, leaving 13 bases between. The CDR3 is 13 residues long. Germline assignment: CDR1 MDHEN and CDR2 SYDVKM. The CDR3: CASRGRDRYEQYF. CDR3 in DNA: TGTGCCAGCAGGGGAAGGGATCGTTACGAGCAGTACTTC.

This chain's CDR3 is CASGNGGPYEQYF. The CDR3 DNA is TGTGCCAGCGGCAACGGGGGGCCCTACGAGCAGTACTTC. V gene TRBV7-2 combines with J gene TRBJ2-7; D may be TRBD2 (7 bases). The CDR3 is made up of 13 amino acids. With 8 bases removed from V and 2 bases from J, the gap between germline ends came to 13 bases. CDR1 is SGHTA and CDR2 is FQGNSA in the germline V gene.

The chain is built from TRBV15 and TRBJ1-2; weak D call: TRBD1 (6 bases). Between the trimmed V and J ends, which lost 3 bases and 4 bases, there was a span of 9 bases. The CDR3 spans 13 residues. CDR1 is LNHNV, CDR2 YYDKDF, per germline (reference sequence). This CDR3 is CATSRTQGYGYTF. CDR3 sequence (DNA): TGTGCCACCAGCAGGACACAGGGCTATGGCTACACCTTC.

The gene calls are TRBV29-1 and TRBJ1-5; D is undetermined. Germline-derived CDR1 and CDR2 are SQVTM and ANQGSEA. V was cut by 6 bases and J by 3 bases, with 12 bases left in between. The CDR3 runs to 13 residues. The CDR3 sequence: CSVAGITNQPQHF. The DNA of the CDR3 is TGCAGCGTCGCTGGGATTACCAATCAGCCCCAGCATTTT.

The CDR3 loop reads CSVWTSGKGREQFF. The CDR3 region has the DNA TGCAGCGTCTGGACTAGCGGGAAGGGGCGTGAGCAGTTCTTC. The chain links TRBV29-1 to TRBJ2-1, with 12 bases identical to TRBD2. The CDR3 contains 14 residues. The V gene end was trimmed by 6 bases and the J gene end by 9 bases; junction bases not matched to a gene: 9. Germline V gene lookup returns CDR1 SQVTM and CDR2 ANQGSEA.

The V and J genes are TRBV9 and TRBJ2-4, with a tentative D call TRBD2 (6 bases). CDR1 and CDR2 (germline): SGDLS, YYNGEE. Trimming pared 0 bases from V and 0 bases from J, leaving 13 bases between. The CDR3 covers 17 residues. CDR3 DNA sequence: TGTGCCAGCAGCGTAGGGTCGGGGGTATTAGCCAAAAACATTCAGTACTTC. Translated: CASSVGSGVLAKNIQYF.

The V and J genes are TRBV12-3 or TRBV12-4 and TRBJ2-6; tentatively, D is TRBD2 (6 bases). Deletions cut 4 bases from V and 2 bases from J, with 12 bases between. This CDR3 region has 16 residues. CDR3: CASSWGGATGANVLTF. As DNA, the CDR3 is TGTGCCAGCAGTTGGGGAGGTGCTACTGGGGCCAACGTCCTGACTTTC.

The chain carries TRBV10-3 and TRBJ2-5; TRBD2 aligns across 7 bases. The J call may be mistaken, given a closer DNA end match to TRBJ2-7. This CDR3 has 15 residues. CDR1 and CDR2 from the germline V gene are ENHRY and SYGVKD. The CDR3 spells CAITPTSVSPGEQYF. Written as DNA, the CDR3 is TGTGCCATCACCCCCACTAGCGTCAGCCCAGGCGAGCAGTACTTC.

This clonotype has a count of ten or more. The chain is built from TRBV7-9 and TRBJ2-6, with D possibly being TRBD1 (5 bases). V was shortened by 0 bases and J by 3 bases, with 9 bases between the two germline ends. Germline V gene data show CDR1 as SEHNR and CDR2 as FQNEAQ (reference sequence). This CDR3 is built from 16 residues. In DNA, the CDR3 is TGTGCCAGCAGCTTAGCGACAGTCGGTGGGGCCAACGTCCTGACTTTC. This gives the protein CASSLATVGGANVLTF.

This clonotype was detected only a few times. The genes are TRBV6-6 and TRBJ2-5, with D uncertain. V was shortened by 5 bases and J by 1 base, with 11 bases between the two germline ends. The CDR3 is 14 residues long. Germline lookup yields CDR1 MNHNY and CDR2 SVGAGI (reference sequence). CDR3 sequence reads: CASSEKGSQETQYF. CDR3 nucleotides: TGTGCCAGCAGTGAGAAGGGAAGCCAAGAGACCCAGTACTTC.

The chain carries TRBV12-3 or TRBV12-4 and TRBJ2-6; 9 positions match TRBD1. The V segment lost 4 bases and the J segment 2 bases; nucleotides outside the gene matches: 3. CDR3 length equals 16 residues. This CDR3 is CASSSTGGAGANVLTF. DNA for the CDR3: TGTGCCAGCAGTTCAACAGGGGGCGCTGGGGCCAACGTCCTGACTTTC.